Shown below are 26 T cell receptor beta chains from a single sample sequenced in a study of T cell changes during pregnancy in multiple sclerosis. Some clones are missing from TCRdb's copy, which holds only in-frame ones; the method was immunoSEQ multiplex PCR. Here the sample spans 30,000 or so clones, 89% being singletons. The sequencing here drew on CD8+ T cells from peripheral blood mononuclear cells, taken in the second trimester of pregnancy. These receptor sequences come from a female donor with multiple sclerosis, enrolled in a pregnancy study.

This clone has just one count. Other DNA sequences in the sample encode the same CDR3. The chain uses TRBV6-5 and TRBJ1-1; 7 bases are a match to TRBD1. This CDR3 has 15 amino acids. In germline, CDR1 is MNHEY, CDR2 SVGAGI. V gave up 10 bases and J gave up 4 bases; unmatched junction bases: 15. The CDR3 protein is CATTLSRGMGTEAFF. In DNA, the CDR3 is TGTGCCACAACCCTCTCCAGGGGGATGGGCACTGAAGCTTTCTTT.

This rearrangement joins TRBV28 to TRBJ1-5; 7 bases are a match to TRBD1. V was clipped by 5 bases and J by 6 bases; unmatched bases: 10. The CDR3 spans 15 residues. CDR1 MDHEN and CDR2 SYDVKM come from the germline V gene. This chain's CDR3 is CASSPLTGMAQPQHF. The CDR3 DNA follows: TGTGCCAGCAGTCCACTGACAGGGATGGCTCAGCCCCAGCATTTT.

The chain links TRBV5-8 to TRBJ2-7, with TRBD2 as a possible D gene (6 bases). V gave up 2 bases and J gave up 4 bases, with 13 bases separating them. The CDR3 is 14 amino acids. The germline V gene has CDR1 SGHTS and CDR2 YDEGEE. The CDR3 sequence: CASSFGGILYEQYF. In DNA, the CDR3 is TGTGCCAGCAGCTTTGGGGGGATATTGTACGAGCAGTACTTC.

The chain recombines TRBV13 with TRBJ1-2, with 9 bases fitting TRBD1. V shed 5 bases, J shed 2 bases, and the junction held 3 bases outside the gene matches. This CDR3 is 14 amino acids long. Germline loops: CDR1 PRHDT, CDR2 FYEKMQ (reference sequence). The CDR3: CASSLGQGNYGYTF. Written as DNA, the CDR3 is TGTGCCAGCAGCCTGGGACAGGGAAACTATGGCTACACCTTC.

The V call is TRBV7-6, the J call TRBJ2-7; TRBD1 matches 9 bases. V trimming: 7 bases; J trimming: 0 bases; junction bases outside the gene matches: 13. This CDR3 is built from 17 residues. Germline CDR1 is SGHVS and CDR2 is FNYEAQ. CDR3 sequence (DNA): TGTGCCAGCACCGAGGGGTCCGGGACAGGGAGCTCCTACGAGCAGTACTTC. Residues: CASTEGSGTGSSYEQYF.

V is TRBV6-6 and J is TRBJ2-7; weak D call: TRBD1 (6 bases). V lost 0 bases to trimming and J lost 3 bases, with 9 bases between them. This CDR3 region has 14 residues. Germline lookup yields CDR1 MNHNY and CDR2 SVGAGI (reference sequence). In DNA, the CDR3 is TGTGCCAGCAGTTACTCCGACAGGTACTACGAGCAGTACTTC. It codes for CASSYSDRYYEQYF.

The rearrangement links TRBV2 to TRBJ1-3, with a possible D match to TRBD1 (5 bases). Germline V CDR1 and CDR2: SNHLY, FYNNEI. V was shortened by 8 bases and J by 3 bases, with 17 bases between the two germline ends. The CDR3 extends over 15 amino acids. The CDR3 nucleotides are TGTGCCAGCGGGCTCTCCGCGGGGCGTGGAAACACCATATATTTT. Residues: CASGLSAGRGNTIYF.

The chain couples TRBV13 to TRBJ2-2; the D gene is possibly TRBD2 (6 bases). From germline, CDR1 is PRHDT and CDR2 FYEKMQ (reference sequence). V was pared by 8 bases and J by 9 bases, with 25 bases between. This CDR3 has 16 residues. DNA for the CDR3: TGTGCCAGCGGCCCCCTAATGACTAGAGGAGGCTGGGAGCTGTTTTTT. Protein: CASGPLMTRGGWELFF.

The CDR3 protein is CASSLGQGYEQFF. Here the CDR3 DNA reads TGTGCCAGCAGCCTGGGACAGGGGTATGAGCAGTTCTTC. This rearrangement joins TRBV5-8 to TRBJ2-1; 10 nucleotides align to TRBD1. Germline V gene lookup returns CDR1 SGHTS and CDR2 YDEGEE. V lost 4 bases to trimming and J lost 8 bases; unmatched junction nucleotides: 3. The CDR3 extends over 13 amino acids.

V gene TRBV18 combines with J gene TRBJ2-3; 9 positions match TRBD1. CDR3 length equals 15 residues. CDR1 is KGHSH and CDR2 is LQKENI in the germline V gene. The J segment lost 5 bases and the V segment lost 3 bases, leaving 6 bases of the junction unmatched. The CDR3 region is CASSPRDRAGDTQYF. The CDR3 DNA reads TGTGCCAGCTCACCCCGGGACAGGGCCGGAGATACGCAGTATTTT.

This chain uses TRBV28 with TRBJ2-2; D call uncertain. The CDR3 consists of 15 residues. Per the germline V gene, CDR1 is MDHEN and CDR2 is SYDVKM. V lost 3 bases, J lost 6 bases, and 14 bases lay in between. The chain's CDR3 is CASSFLLSFPGELFF. For the CDR3, the DNA is TGTGCCAGCAGTTTTTTATTGTCTTTTCCCGGGGAGCTGTTTTTT.

The chain is built from TRBV27 and TRBJ2-1; D gene ambiguous. Germline CDR1 is MNHEY and CDR2 is SMNVEV (reference sequence). Trimming took 2 bases from V and 3 from J, leaving 8 bases between them. The CDR3 is made up of 14 amino acids. This CDR3 reads CASSLAADYNEQFF. The CDR3 DNA is TGTGCCAGCAGTTTAGCGGCGGACTACAATGAGCAGTTCTTC.

The gene calls are TRBV28 and TRBJ1-6; the D gene is possibly TRBD1 (6 bases). V lost 1 base, J lost 2 bases, and 15 bases lay in between. The CDR3 loop spans 18 amino acids. Germline V gives CDR1 MDHEN, CDR2 SYDVKM. The CDR3 region has the DNA TGTGCCAGCAGTTTATTGATACAGGGCGGCACCTATAATTCACCCCTCCACTTT. The encoded protein is CASSLLIQGGTYNSPLHF.

The V call is TRBV7-9, the J call TRBJ2-1; D remains ambiguous. Germline V gives CDR1 SEHNR, CDR2 FQNEAQ (reference sequence). There are 17 residues in the CDR3. V was pared by 5 bases and J by 0 bases, with 17 bases between. CDR3 protein: CASSHPRSLSSYNEQFF. The CDR3 coding sequence is TGTGCCAGCAGCCACCCCCGGTCTCTGAGCTCCTACAATGAGCAGTTCTTC.

The chain uses TRBV7-2 and TRBJ1-1; the D is unclear. The germline V gene has CDR1 SGHTA and CDR2 FQGNSA. V was cut by 1 base and J by 1 base, with 4 bases left in between. The CDR3 spans 13 residues. CDR3 nucleotide sequence: TGTGCCAGCAGCTTAGGAGCGAACACTGAAGCTTTCTTT. Translated, it gives CASSLGANTEAFF.

The rearrangement links TRBV27 to TRBJ2-3, with TRBD1 matching 7 bases. CDR3 length: 15 amino acids. Germline V lookup: CDR1 MNHEY, CDR2 SMNVEV (reference sequence). The V gene end was trimmed by 6 bases and the J gene end by 2 bases; junction bases not matched to a gene: 8. The chain's CDR3 is CASSHQGDFTDTQYF. CDR3 DNA: TGTGCCAGCAGCCACCAGGGGGATTTCACAGATACGCAGTATTTT.

This sequence joins TRBV19 and TRBJ1-5; D gene ambiguous. CDR3 length: 13 residues. CDR1 is LNHDA and CDR2 is SQIVND in the germline V gene (reference sequence). Trimming shortened V by 5 bases and J by 2 bases, and 7 bases separated the two germline ends. This CDR3 reads CASSPPGNQPQHF. CDR3 in DNA: TGTGCCAGTAGTCCCCCCGGCAATCAGCCCCAGCATTTT.

The chain is built from TRBV4-1 and TRBJ1-1, with 9 bases that match TRBD1. This CDR3 region has 14 residues. V lost 4 bases and J lost 5; bases outside the gene matches: 5. Germline CDR1 is MGHRA and CDR2 is YSYEKL. CDR3 nucleotides: TGCGCCAGCAGCCCCGGGACAGGGAGGACTGAAGCTTTCTTT. Protein product: CASSPGTGRTEAFF.

This sequence joins TRBV5-5 and TRBJ2-7; 13 nucleotides agree with TRBD2. The CDR3 runs to 16 residues. CDR1 and CDR2 (germline): SGHKS, YYEKEE (reference sequence). Germline trimming cut 0 bases from V and 4 bases from J; bases unmatched to any gene: 4. The CDR3 loop is CASSLEGLAGPYEQYF. The DNA for the CDR3 is TGTGCCAGCAGCTTGGAGGGACTAGCGGGACCTTACGAGCAGTACTTC.

This chain connects TRBV19 to TRBJ2-3; D might be TRBD2 (5 bases). Trimming stripped 6 bases from V and 9 bases from J, with 28 bases between. CDR1 is LNHDA, CDR2 SQIVND, per germline (reference sequence). The CDR3 sequence is 17 residues long. CDR3 amino acids: CASSASLGETKAVTQYF. CDR3 coding DNA: TGTGCCAGTAGCGCATCCCTCGGGGAGACGAAGGCGGTGACGCAGTATTTT.

The gene calls are TRBV9 and TRBJ2-1; D uncertain. V was pared by 0 bases and J by 4 bases, with 11 bases between. Germline CDR1 reads SGDLS; CDR2 reads YYNGEE. This CDR3 has 15 amino acids. Here the CDR3 DNA reads TGTGCCAGCAGCGTAGAGTCAGAAATATACAATGAGCAGTTCTTC. Translation: CASSVESEIYNEQFF.

The chain joins TRBV5-6 to TRBJ2-7; TRBD1 agrees at 11 bases. The V gene end was trimmed by 4 bases and the J gene end by 7 bases; junction bases not matched to a gene: 13. From germline, CDR1 is SGHDT and CDR2 YYEEEE. The CDR3 loop spans 16 amino acids. The CDR3 DNA reads TGTGCCAGCAGCCTGTGGGGGGACAGGGGGACCTCAGAGCAGTACTTC. Translated: CASSLWGDRGTSEQYF.

The V gene is TRBV10-2, the J gene TRBJ2-3, with D maybe TRBD2 (6 bases). Deletions cut 1 base from V and 1 base from J, with 6 bases between. Looked up from germline, CDR1 is WSHSY and CDR2 is SAAADI. This CDR3 is built from 14 residues. The CDR3 DNA reads TGCGCCAGCAGTGAGTGGGGGGGCACAGATACGCAGTATTTT. Its protein is CASSEWGGTDTQYF.

The chain uses TRBV19 and TRBJ2-1; D possibly corresponds to TRBD1 (6 bases). V was pared by 6 bases and J by 9 bases, with 15 bases between. Germline-derived CDR1 and CDR2 are LNHDA and SQIVND (reference sequence). The CDR3 is 13 residues long. The CDR3 DNA follows: TGTGCCAGTAGCTACAGGGCGGATACTGAGCAGTTCTTC. Its protein product is CASSYRADTEQFF.

The chain employs TRBV30 and TRBJ1-2; TRBD1 matches 9 bases. Germline lookup yields CDR1 GTSNPN and CDR2 SVGIG (reference sequence). The junction had 6 bases not matched to a gene; V was cut back by 3 bases and J by 4 bases. The CDR3 runs to 14 residues. The CDR3, as DNA: TGTGCCTGGAGCCGGGACAGGGTATTCTATGGCTACACCTTC. It codes for CAWSRDRVFYGYTF.

The V and J genes are TRBV6-5 and TRBJ2-1; TRBD2 aligns across 9 bases. In germline, CDR1 is MNHEY, CDR2 SVGAGI. V shed 4 bases and J 3 bases; nucleotides not matched to a gene: 7. The CDR3 extends over 16 amino acids. The CDR3 region is CASSSPGLANYNEQFF. Written as DNA, the CDR3 is TGTGCCAGCAGTTCCCCCGGACTAGCGAACTACAATGAGCAGTTCTTC.